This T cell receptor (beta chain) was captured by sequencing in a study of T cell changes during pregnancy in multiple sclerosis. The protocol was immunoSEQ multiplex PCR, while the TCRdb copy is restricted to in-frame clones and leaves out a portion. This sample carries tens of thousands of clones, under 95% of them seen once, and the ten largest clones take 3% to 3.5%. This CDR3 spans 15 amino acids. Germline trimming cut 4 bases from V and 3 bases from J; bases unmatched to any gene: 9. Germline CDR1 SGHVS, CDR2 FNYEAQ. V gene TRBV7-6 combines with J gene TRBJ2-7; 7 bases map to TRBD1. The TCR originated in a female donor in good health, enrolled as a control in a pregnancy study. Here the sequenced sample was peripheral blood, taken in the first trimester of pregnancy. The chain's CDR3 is CASSSAVGTVYEQYF. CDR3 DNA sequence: TGTGCCAGCAGCTCCGCGGTAGGGACAGTCTACGAGCAGTACTTC.